This TCR beta chain came from a study of regulatory T cells in long-lasting Graves disease. General study findings and limits: Favoring TRBV28, TRBJ1-2 and TRBJ2-5 was a feature seen in persistent disease.

As to time point: persistent/refractory GD, antithyroid drugs over 5 years with positive TRAb. PBMCs were the source of the RNA used for TCR sequencing. Germline CDR1 is SGHVS and CDR2 is FQNEAQ. V lost 1 base to trimming and J lost 0 bases, with 6 bases between them. The CDR3 spans 14 residues. The sample holds a few counts of this clonotype. What it binds is not known. Library construction for TCR beta used iRepertoire HTBI primers and Arm-PCR of CDR3 regions. TCRdb called the multiplex PCR reads again in MiXCR, with one record for every CDR3 protein. The sample includes fewer than 450,000 distinct CDR3 sequences, around 22% of them seen just once.

This receptor was identified in a female donor with Graves disease. The J gene is TRBJ2-5, the V gene TRBV7-8, with D uncertain. The material was peripheral blood mononuclear cells (PBMCs), obtained when the disease was refractory, from a patient treated with antithyroid drugs. CDR3 amino acids: CASSLGLYQETQYF. The CDR3 DNA sequence: TGTGCCAGCAGCTTAGGGTTGTACCAAGAGACCCAGTACTTC.